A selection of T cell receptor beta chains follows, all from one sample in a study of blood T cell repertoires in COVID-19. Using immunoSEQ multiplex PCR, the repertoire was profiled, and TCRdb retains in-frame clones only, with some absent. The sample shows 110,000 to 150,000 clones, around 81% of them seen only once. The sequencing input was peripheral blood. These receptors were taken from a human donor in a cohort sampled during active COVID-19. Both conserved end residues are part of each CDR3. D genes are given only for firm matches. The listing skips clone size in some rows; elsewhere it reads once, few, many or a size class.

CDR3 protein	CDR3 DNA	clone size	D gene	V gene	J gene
CASSLWREEWTGELFF	TGTGCCAGCAGTTTATGGCGGGAGGAGTGGACCGGGGAGCTGTTTTTT	NA	TRBD2	TRBV28	TRBJ2-2
CASSSDRGLDTQYF	TGTGCCAGCAGCTCCGACAGGGGGCTGGATACGCAGTATTTT	NA	TRBD1	TRBV7-3	TRBJ2-3
CASSSGQTSGNTIYF	TGCGCCAGCAGCAGCGGACAGACCTCTGGAAACACCATATATTTT	NA	NA	TRBV5-1	TRBJ1-3
CASFSEKLFF	TGTGCCAGCTTCTCCGAAAAACTGTTTTTT	NA	NA	TRBV28	TRBJ1-4
CASIGGSGNTIYF	TGTGCCAGCATCGGGGGCTCTGGAAACACCATATATTTT	NA	NA	TRBV28	TRBJ1-3
CASSLASGLETQYF	TGTGCCAGCAGCTTAGCCTCAGGGTTAGAGACCCAGTACTTC	NA	NA	TRBV7-2	TRBJ2-5
CASSLARTSGGLGQYF	TGTGCCAGCAGCTTGGCCCGGACTAGCGGGGGCCTGGGGCAGTACTTC	NA	TRBD2	TRBV5-6	TRBJ2-7
CASSLVAGGSEQYF	TGTGCCAGCAGCTTAGTAGCGGGAGGAAGCGAGCAGTACTTC	NA	TRBD2	TRBV7-2	TRBJ2-7
CASSREGLVPSGANVLTF	TGTGCCAGCAGCCGTGAGGGACTAGTCCCCTCTGGGGCCAACGTCCTGACTTTC	once	TRBD2	TRBV28	TRBJ2-6
CASSTPDRFSGNTIYF	TGTGCCAGCAGTACGCCAGACAGGTTCTCTGGAAACACCATATATTTT	once	NA	TRBV28	TRBJ1-3
CASRAGQGSADTQYF	TGTGCCAGCAGGGCCGGACAGGGGTCGGCAGATACGCAGTATTTT	NA	TRBD1	TRBV4-2	TRBJ2-3
CASSQSGTKSYEQYF	TGTGCCAGCAGCCAAAGCGGGACTAAGTCCTACGAGCAGTACTTC	NA	TRBD2	TRBV14	TRBJ2-7
CASSLVLAGEGHQETQYF	TGTGCCAGCAGCTTAGTATTAGCGGGAGAGGGGCACCAAGAGACCCAGTACTTC	NA	TRBD2	TRBV7-7	TRBJ2-5
CASSKGQVRSYEQYF	TGTGCCAGCAGCAAGGGACAGGTCCGCTCCTACGAGCAGTACTTC	NA	TRBD1	TRBV27	TRBJ2-7
CASSLAGTSVPPYNEQFF	TGTGCCAGCAGCTTGGCCGGGACTAGCGTACCTCCCTACAATGAGCAGTTCTTC	NA	TRBD2	TRBV5-6	TRBJ2-1
CATSTPTGARNYGYTF	TGTGCCACCAGCACCCCGACAGGGGCCCGTAACTATGGCTACACCTTC	NA	TRBD1	TRBV15	TRBJ1-2
CASSLGSGGWDQPQHF	TGTGCCAGCAGCTTGGGTTCGGGGGGTTGGGATCAGCCCCAGCATTTT	NA	NA	TRBV5-5	TRBJ1-5
CASSRYSSYEQYF	TGTGCCAGCAGCCGCTACAGCTCCTACGAGCAGTACTTC	NA	NA	TRBV16	TRBJ2-7
CASSLFQAQETQYF	TGTGCCAGCAGTTTGTTTCAGGCCCAAGAGACCCAGTACTTC	NA	NA	TRBV28	TRBJ2-5
CATSDLPGTVNSNQPQHF	TGTGCCACCAGTGATTTGCCAGGGACTGTGAATAGCAATCAGCCCCAGCATTTT	NA	NA	TRBV24-1	TRBJ1-5
CATSNTGVFDEQYF	TGTGCCACCAGTAACACAGGGGTTTTCGACGAGCAGTACTTC	NA	TRBD1	TRBV24-1	TRBJ2-7
CASSPQRLTKPYEQYF	TGTGCCAGCAGCCCTCAGCGACTAACCAAACCCTACGAGCAGTACTTC	NA	NA	TRBV27	TRBJ2-7
CASSQDSRELFF	TGTGCCAGCAGCCAAGATAGCCGGGAGCTGTTTTTT	once	NA	TRBV4-2	TRBJ2-2
CSASGSQSETQYF	TGCAGTGCTAGTGGGTCGCAGTCAGAGACCCAGTACTTC	NA	NA	TRBV20-1	TRBJ2-5
CASSGGAVESPLHF	TGCGCCAGCAGCGGTGGGGCGGTGGAATCACCCCTCCACTTT	NA	NA	TRBV5-1	TRBJ1-6
CASSYGQETQYF	TGTGCCAGCAGTTACGGCCAGGAGACCCAGTACTTC	NA	NA	TRBV6-2/TRBV6-3	TRBJ2-5
CATSGNRGTYNEQFF	TGTGCCACCAGTGGTAACAGGGGTACCTACAATGAGCAGTTCTTC	NA	TRBD1	TRBV24-1	TRBJ2-1
CASNQRESGDTQYF	TGTGCCAGCAACCAGCGGGAGTCGGGAGATACGCAGTATTTT	NA	TRBD2	TRBV3-1/TRBV3-2	TRBJ2-3
CASSLTPQGAQSYEQYF	TGCGCCAGCAGTCTAACTCCACAGGGGGCGCAGTCCTACGAGCAGTACTTC	NA	TRBD1	TRBV23-1	TRBJ2-7
CASSSQGAGTYNEQFF	TGTGCCAGCAGCTCGCAGGGGGCAGGAACCTACAATGAGCAGTTCTTC	NA	TRBD1	TRBV7-2	TRBJ2-1
CASSLVRAYEQYF	TGTGCCAGCAGCTTAGTACGGGCCTACGAGCAGTACTTC	NA	NA	TRBV7-8	TRBJ2-7
CASSSRSGEDRGGYTF	TGTGCCAGCTCATCCAGGAGCGGGGAGGACAGGGGAGGCTACACCTTC	NA	TRBD1	TRBV18	TRBJ1-2
CASSYRQGIISEQYF	TGTGCCAGCAGCTATCGACAGGGGATAATTAGCGAGCAGTACTTC	once	TRBD1	TRBV7-9	TRBJ2-7
CASRASGTGTQYF	TGTGCCAGCAGAGCTAGCGGTACAGGGACCCAGTACTTC	NA	TRBD2	TRBV6-5	TRBJ2-5
CASSVAPDSNYGYTF	TGTGCCAGCAGTGTCGCCCCGGACAGCAACTATGGCTACACCTTC	NA	NA	TRBV2	TRBJ1-2
CASSLRRGYEQYF	TGTGCCAGCAGCTTGCGCAGGGGTTACGAGCAGTACTTC	NA	NA	TRBV11-1	TRBJ2-7
CASTPKWTGSFDEQYF	TGTGCCAGCACCCCGAAGTGGACAGGGTCGTTCGACGAGCAGTACTTC	many	TRBD1	TRBV9	TRBJ2-7
CASTLVGANNNEQFF	TGTGCCAGCACCTTAGTGGGAGCTAACAACAATGAGCAGTTCTTC	NA	NA	TRBV6-5	TRBJ2-1
CASSLTLANEQYF	TGTGCCAGCAGTCTAACTTTAGCCAACGAGCAGTACTTC	NA	NA	TRBV12-3/TRBV12-4	TRBJ2-7
CASQMDRNYGYTF	TGTGCCAGCCAAATGGACAGAAACTATGGCTACACCTTC	NA	NA	TRBV6-6	TRBJ1-2
CASRGGSAADTQYF	TGCGCCAGCAGGGGGGGGAGTGCGGCAGATACGCAGTATTTT	NA	TRBD2	TRBV5-1	TRBJ2-3
CASSLGLAPDTQYF	TGTGCCAGCAGCTTGGGACTAGCGCCAGATACGCAGTATTTT	NA	TRBD2	TRBV5-4	TRBJ2-3
CAIRQGAPNSPLHF	TGTGCCATCAGGCAGGGGGCCCCCAATTCACCCCTCCACTTT	once	TRBD1	TRBV10-3	TRBJ1-6
CASSPGGTGGATAGNTIYF	TGTGCCAGTAGTCCCGGAGGGACAGGGGGCGCGACAGCCGGAAACACCATATATTTT	NA	TRBD1	TRBV19	TRBJ1-3
CASSVGEGYEQYF	TGTGCCAGCAGCGTAGGAGAGGGCTACGAGCAGTACTTC	NA	NA	TRBV9	TRBJ2-7
CASSLGDTYYEQYF	TGTGCCAGCAGCTTGGGGGACACCTACTACGAGCAGTACTTC	NA	NA	TRBV7-6	TRBJ2-7
CATSKVEGAYEQYF	TGTGCCACCAGCAAGGTAGAGGGGGCCTACGAGCAGTACTTC	NA	NA	TRBV15	TRBJ2-7
CASSPRTGPNTGELFF	TGTGCCAGCTCACCAAGGACAGGGCCTAACACCGGGGAGCTGTTTTTT	NA	TRBD1	TRBV18	TRBJ2-2
CASSFSLAGTTYVQYF	TGTGCCAGCAGTTTTTCTCTAGCGGGAACCACGTACGTGCAGTACTTC	NA	TRBD2	TRBV6-5	TRBJ2-7
CASSVQTYTEAFF	TGTGCCAGCAGCGTACAGACTTACACTGAAGCTTTCTTT	NA	NA	TRBV9	TRBJ1-1
CASSSSYFGQAVANQPQHF	TGTGCCAGCAGCTCTAGCTATTTCGGTCAGGCGGTCGCCAATCAGCCCCAGCATTTT	NA	NA	TRBV7-2	TRBJ1-5